These 7 T cell receptor beta chains originate from one sample sequenced in a study of blood T cell repertoires in COVID-19. The data were produced by immunoSEQ multiplex PCR, yet TCRdb's version contains in-frame clones alone and is incomplete. The sample has 450,000 or so clones, around 89% seen once. The specimen was peripheral blood. The receptors derive from a middle-aged woman with COVID-19, enrolled during active disease.

The rearrangement links TRBV9 to TRBJ1-6; TRBD1 agrees at 7 bases. CDR3 length: 16 amino acids. V shed 4 bases and J 3 bases; nucleotides not matched to a gene: 7. Looked up from germline, CDR1 is SGDLS and CDR2 is YYNGEE. The CDR3 here is CASSPGQAYYNSPLHF. For the CDR3, the DNA is TGTGCCAGCAGCCCAGGACAGGCCTACTATAATTCACCCCTCCACTTT.

The J gene is TRBJ2-7, the V gene TRBV11-2; TRBD1 agrees at 7 bases. Germline-derived CDR1 and CDR2 are SGHAT and FQNNGV. Trimming cost V 4 bases and J 3 bases; bases outside gene matches: 9. The CDR3 is 15 residues long. Here the CDR3 reads CASSSRDRSIYEQYF. The CDR3 DNA sequence: TGTGCCAGCAGCTCCCGGGACAGATCCATCTACGAGCAGTACTTC.

V and J are TRBV27 and TRBJ1-1, with 10 bases fitting TRBD1. V was pared by 3 bases and J by 6 bases, with 7 bases of the junction left unmatched. The CDR3 is 15 amino acids. Germline V gene data show CDR1 as MNHEY and CDR2 as SMNVEV (reference sequence). CDR3 DNA sequence: TGTGCCAGCAGTTTGTCTTGGACAGGGGGACCTGAAGCTTTCTTT. Its protein product is CASSLSWTGGPEAFF.

The V gene is TRBV7-2, the J gene TRBJ1-1; 9 bases line up with TRBD1. Per germline, CDR1 SGHTA and CDR2 FQGNSA. The CDR3 has 15 residues. V was clipped by 0 bases and J by 3 bases; unmatched bases: 2. The CDR3 coding sequence is TGTGCCAGCAGCTTAGCAACAGGGGGCCACACTGAAGCTTTCTTT. This gives the protein CASSLATGGHTEAFF.

This chain links TRBV9 with TRBJ2-7; 11 bases are a match to TRBD1. CDR1 is SGDLS and CDR2 is YYNGEE in the germline V gene. Trimming cost V 5 bases and J 4 bases; bases outside gene matches: 8. The CDR3 runs to 15 residues. The CDR3 loop is CASSLGTGGPYEQYF. The DNA of the CDR3 is TGTGCCAGCAGTCTCGGGACAGGGGGACCATACGAGCAGTACTTC.

The V and J genes are TRBV5-1 and TRBJ1-2; TRBD1 agrees at 8 bases. This CDR3 has 13 residues. The junction had 6 bases not matched to a gene; V was cut back by 4 bases and J by 7 bases. The germline gives CDR1 SGHRS, CDR2 YFSETQ. CDR3 amino acids: CASSPDRALGYTF. The CDR3 nucleotides are TGCGCCAGCAGCCCGGACAGGGCCCTTGGCTACACCTTC.

V and J are TRBV18 and TRBJ1-5, with D perhaps TRBD1 (5 bases). The CDR3 is 15 residues long. V lost 0 bases and J lost 5, with 11 bases in between. Germline V CDR1 and CDR2: KGHSH, LQKENI. The CDR3 sequence: CASSPPQGVDQPQHF. The CDR3 DNA is TGTGCCAGCTCACCACCACAAGGGGTGGATCAGCCCCAGCATTTT.